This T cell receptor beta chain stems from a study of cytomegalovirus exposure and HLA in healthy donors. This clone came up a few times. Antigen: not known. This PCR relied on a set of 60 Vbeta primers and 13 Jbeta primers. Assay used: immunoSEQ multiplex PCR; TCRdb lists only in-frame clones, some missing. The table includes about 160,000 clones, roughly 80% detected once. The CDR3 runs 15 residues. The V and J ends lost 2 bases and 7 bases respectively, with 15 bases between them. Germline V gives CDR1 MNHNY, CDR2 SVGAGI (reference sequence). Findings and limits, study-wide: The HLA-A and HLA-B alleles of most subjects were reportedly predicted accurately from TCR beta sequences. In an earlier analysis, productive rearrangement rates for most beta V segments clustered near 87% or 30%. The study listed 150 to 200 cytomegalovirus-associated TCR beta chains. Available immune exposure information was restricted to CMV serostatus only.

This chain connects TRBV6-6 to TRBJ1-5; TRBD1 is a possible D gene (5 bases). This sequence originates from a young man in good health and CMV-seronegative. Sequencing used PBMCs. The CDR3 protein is CASSYEGRGGQPQHF. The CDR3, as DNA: TGTGCCAGCAGTTACGAAGGGAGGGGAGGGCAGCCCCAGCATTTT.